This T cell receptor (beta chain) was recovered during a study of blood T cell repertoires in COVID-19. In the study overall: The United States, Italy and Spain supplied acute and convalescent COVID-19 samples. In each case, the material was cDNA or gDNA derived from T cells, B-cell-depleted T cells, or PBMCs.

CDR3 length equals 15 residues. V lost 2 bases to trimming and J lost 6 bases; unmatched junction nucleotides: 9. The germline V gene encodes CDR1 LGHDT and CDR2 YNNKEL (reference sequence). In the original analysis: How many nucleated cells were present was estimated from reference gene primer amplification. TCRdb's table, derived via immunoSEQ multiplex PCR, lists solely in-frame clones and lacks some. D and trimming were read from the DNA, whereas the V and J calls and clone size are those reported in that table. The table records 150,000 to 200,000 clones, about 85% of them present only once. Sequenced: peripheral blood. The source is a man in his 70s with active or convalescent COVID-19. The chain recombines TRBV3-1 (or the pseudogene TRBV3-2) with TRBJ2-7; 8 bases fit TRBD2. The CDR3 DNA sequence: TGTGCCAGCAGCCAATCCCGACTAGCGCGCGTCGAGCAGTACTTC. It translates to CASSQSRLARVEQYF.